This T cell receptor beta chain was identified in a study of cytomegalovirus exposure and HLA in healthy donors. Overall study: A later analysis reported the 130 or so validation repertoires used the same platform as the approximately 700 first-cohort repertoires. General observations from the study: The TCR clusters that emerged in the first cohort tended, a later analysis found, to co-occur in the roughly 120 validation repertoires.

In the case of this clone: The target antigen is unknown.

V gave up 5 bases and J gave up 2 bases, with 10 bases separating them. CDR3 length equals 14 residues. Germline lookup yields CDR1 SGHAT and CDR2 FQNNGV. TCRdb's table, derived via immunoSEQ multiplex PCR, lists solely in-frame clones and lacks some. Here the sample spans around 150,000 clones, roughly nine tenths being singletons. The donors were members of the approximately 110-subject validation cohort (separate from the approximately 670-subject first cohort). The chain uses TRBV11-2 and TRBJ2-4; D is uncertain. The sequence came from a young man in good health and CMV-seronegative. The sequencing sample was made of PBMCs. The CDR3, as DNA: TGTGCCAGCAGCGCCCTAGGATCCAAAAACATTCAGTACTTC. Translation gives CASSALGSKNIQYF.